These 23 T cell receptor beta chains were sequenced from one sample in a study of metastatic and nonmetastatic thyroid tumors. TCRdb re-analyzed the PCR reads through MiXCR. The sample lists about 20,000 clones; about 27% were seen once. No patient received treatment before thyroid surgery. The sequencing input was tumor tissue. Receptors were obtained from a female donor with papillary thyroid cancer or a benign thyroid nodule (not recorded which). Some clones in this sample may be carry-over from other donors' samples.

V is TRBV10-3 and J is TRBJ2-2; 13 bases agree with TRBD2. The CDR3 loop spans 17 amino acids. CDR1 and CDR2 from the germline V gene are ENHRY and SYGVKD. V was clipped by 10 bases and J by 5 bases; unmatched bases: 13. CDR3 bases: TGTGCCACAACGACTAGCGGGGGGTCCCGGGGAACCGGGGAGCTGTTTTTT. Protein product: CATTTSGGSRGTGELFF.

This clone was seen repeatedly, ten times or more. A read error may explain this, as a much larger clone is one base away. Other nucleotide sequences in the sample specify the same CDR3. The chain is built from TRBV6-1 and TRBJ1-1; 9 bases are shared with TRBD1. Looked up from germline, CDR1 is MNHNS and CDR2 is SASEGT. The CDR3 loop spans 14 amino acids. This CDR3 reads CASRSGTGSTEALF. CDR3 DNA: TGTGCCAGCAGGTCCGGGACAGGGAGCACTGAAGCTCTCTTT.

In its sample, this clone was seen once. This chain joins TRBV20-1 and TRBJ2-2; 8 bases are a match to TRBD1. The J segment lost 6 bases and the V segment lost 1 base, leaving 4 bases of the junction unmatched. The CDR3 runs 14 residues. In germline, CDR1 is DFQATT, CDR2 SNEGSKA (reference sequence). This CDR3 is CSARGTGFPGELFF. CDR3 nucleotide sequence: TGCAGTGCTAGAGGGACAGGGTTCCCCGGGGAGCTGTTTTTT.

This clone was seen at least ten times. The V call is TRBV3-1, the J call TRBJ2-1; 8 bases map to TRBD2. The CDR3 is 13 amino acids. Germline trimming cut 4 bases from V and 9 bases from J; bases unmatched to any gene: 5. The germline gives CDR1 LGHDT, CDR2 YNNKEL (reference sequence). CDR3 DNA: TGTGCCAGCAGCCTGCCGGGAGGGATTGAGCAGTTCTTC. As protein: CASSLPGGIEQFF.

The chain is built from TRBV5-1 and TRBJ2-3; 7 bases line up with TRBD1. J gave up 4 bases and V 4 bases, and 9 bases lay outside the gene matches. Germline CDR1 SGHRS, CDR2 YFSETQ. This CDR3 has 15 residues. CDR3 in amino acids: CASSGETGLADTQYF. The CDR3 DNA reads as TGCGCCAGCAGCGGAGAGACAGGGTTGGCAGATACGCAGTATTTT.

This clone was seen ten or more times. The sample holds other DNA sequences that translate to the same CDR3. CDR3 loop: CSAISSGNTIYF. CDR3 nucleotides: TGCAGTGCAATAAGCTCTGGAAACACCATATATTTT. The rearrangement uses TRBV20-1 and TRBJ1-3, with no clear D. Trimming took off 6 bases at V and 0 bases at J, with 6 bases between the two ends. Germline V lookup: CDR1 DFQATT, CDR2 SNEGSKA (reference sequence). This CDR3 has 12 amino acids.

The table lists this clone with many counts. The genes are TRBV5-1 and TRBJ2-4; TRBD2 agrees at 9 bases. V lost 5 bases to trimming and J lost 7 bases; unmatched junction nucleotides: 13. The CDR3 extends over 16 amino acids. The germline V gene has CDR1 SGHRS and CDR2 YFSETQ. The CDR3 sequence: CASSRVVSGSSNIQYF. CDR3 nucleotide sequence: TGCGCCAGCAGTCGTGTGGTTAGCGGGAGCTCGAACATTCAGTACTTC. The full variable domain, its missing parts supplied by reference TRBV5-1 and TRBJ2-4, is KAGVTQTPRYLIKTRGQQVTLSCSPISGHRSVSWYQQTPGQGLQFLFEYFSETQRNKGNFPGRFSGRQFSNSRSEMNVSTLELGDSALYLCASSRVVSGSSNIQYFGAGTRLSVL.

This clone was seen many times. Other DNA sequences in this sample translate to the same CDR3. This chain uses TRBV7-9 with TRBJ1-2, with D unclear. The germline V and J ends were trimmed by 2 bases and 4 bases, with 8 bases remaining between them. The CDR3 is made up of 13 amino acids. Germline CDR1 and CDR2: SEHNR and FQNEAQ (reference sequence). Here the CDR3 reads CASSLRSTYGYTF. For the CDR3, the DNA is TGTGCCAGCAGCTTAAGGTCCACCTATGGCTACACCTTC.

This clone was observed a handful of times. A clone one base away is much larger, so this may be a read error. Distinct nucleotide sequences in the sample also encode this CDR3. The genes are TRBV20-1 and TRBJ2-1; no definite D call. The CDR3 runs to 13 residues. The germline CDR1 and CDR2 sequences are DFQATT and SNEGSKA (reference sequence). V lost 1 base, J lost 6 bases, and 10 bases lay in between. The chain's CDR3 is CSARGGVLNEQFF. CDR3 sequence (DNA): TGCAGTGCTAGAGGAGGTGTCCTCAATGAGCAGTTCTTC.

Remarks on this clone: One junction end disagrees with the germline gene, perhaps due to a read error. The J gene is TRBJ2-6, the V gene TRBV6-1, with a possible D match to TRBD2 (5 bases). In germline, CDR1 is MNHNS, CDR2 SASEGT. The CDR3 covers 13 residues. CDR3 sequence reads: CASSEKDRTLLVF. CDR3 DNA sequence: TGTGCCAGCAGTGAAAAGGATCGGACGCTACTAGTTTTC.

This clone was detected only a few times. Sequence at one end of the junction differs from germline and may be a read error. The chain recombines TRBV7-2 with TRBJ2-2; weak D call: TRBD2 (6 bases). The CDR3 loop spans 15 amino acids. CDR1 is SGHTA and CDR2 is FQGNSA in the germline V gene. The CDR3, as DNA: TGTGCCAGCAGCCCGCGGGGCGTTGGGACCGGGGAGCTGTTTTTC. Translating gives CASSPRGVGTGELFF.

The rearrangement uses TRBV11-2 and TRBJ2-7, with D perhaps TRBD2 (8 bases). Germline assignment: CDR1 SGHAT and CDR2 FQNNGV. V was shortened by 6 bases and J by 2 bases, with 20 bases between the two germline ends. This CDR3 comprises 16 residues. DNA of the CDR3: TGTGCCAGCAGTCCCCCCTCGGGAGGGGGCACCTACGAGCAGTACTTC. Its protein is CASSPPSGGGTYEQYF.

The table lists this clone with a few counts. The chain is built from TRBV28 and TRBJ2-7; D remains ambiguous. From germline, CDR1 is MDHEN and CDR2 SYDVKM. The CDR3 contains 15 residues. Trimming pared 3 bases from V and 5 bases from J, leaving 17 bases between. CDR3 sequence: CASSFHNPPTHEQYF. The CDR3 DNA reads TGTGCCAGCAGTTTCCATAACCCACCCACCCACGAGCAGTACTTC.

The chain carries TRBV20-1 and TRBJ2-3; 12 bases are shared with TRBD2. The germline V gene encodes CDR1 DFQATT and CDR2 SNEGSKA (reference sequence). After removal of 4 bases from V and 4 bases from J, the junction contained 6 bases not matched to a gene. The CDR3 covers 15 residues. The CDR3, as DNA: TGCAGTGCTATCCGACTAGCGGGGGCCCCAGATACGCAGTATTTT. Translation: CSAIRLAGAPDTQYF.

This clone is a singleton in its sample. V usage is TRBV11-2 and J usage is TRBJ1-2; D possibly corresponds to TRBD1 (5 bases). The CDR3 runs to 16 residues. Trimming left V 2 bases short and J 4 bases short, with 17 bases between. The V gene's germline CDR1 is SGHAT and CDR2 FQNNGV. CDR3 nucleotides: TGTGCCAGCAGCTTAAACGGGACGGAGGGAGTCTATGGCTACACCTTC. Residues: CASSLNGTEGVYGYTF.

This clone was seen more than once but under ten times. CDR3: CASSEYSSYEQYF. The CDR3 DNA sequence: TGTGCCAGCAGTGAATACAGTTCCTACGAGCAGTACTTC. The V call is TRBV6-1, the J call TRBJ2-7; D uncertain. The CDR3 spans 13 residues. V was clipped by 2 bases and J by 1 base, with 6 bases between them. Germline V gene data show CDR1 as MNHNS and CDR2 as SASEGT.

The chain has TRBV19 and TRBJ1-2; D call uncertain. The CDR3 runs 11 residues. The germline gives CDR1 LNHDA, CDR2 SQIVND (reference sequence). Trimming took off 6 bases at V and 4 bases at J, with 6 bases between the two ends. This CDR3 reads CASRGAYGYTF. CDR3 DNA sequence: TGTGCCAGTAGGGGTGCCTATGGCTACACCTTC.

In this sample, this clone turned up a few times. This chain connects TRBV6-1 to TRBJ1-2; the D gene is possibly TRBD1 (6 bases). V lost 2 bases and J lost 7, with 17 bases in between. CDR1 is MNHNS and CDR2 is SASEGT in the germline V gene. The CDR3 sequence is 15 residues long. In DNA, the CDR3 is TGTGCCAGCAGTGAACCCCCAACAGGGTGGAGTGGCTACACCTTC. Its translation: CASSEPPTGWSGYTF.

This clone was detected only a few times. The chain employs TRBV6-1 and TRBJ1-2; no clear D. Trimming pared 6 bases from V and 4 bases from J, leaving 15 bases between. Germline V CDR1 and CDR2: MNHNS, SASEGT. The CDR3 has 14 amino acids. DNA of the CDR3: TGTGCCAGCAGACCCCGGAACTCGGTCTATGGCTACACCTTC. Protein sequence: CASRPRNSVYGYTF.

This clone was counted a few times. The V gene is TRBV20-1, the J gene TRBJ2-1; 7 bases align to TRBD2. Germline values: CDR1 DFQATT, CDR2 SNEGSKA (reference sequence). With V trimmed by 4 bases and J by 8 bases, 17 bases remained unmatched. The CDR3 is made up of 16 amino acids. This CDR3 is CSANPGRDYLGHEQFF. The CDR3 DNA sequence: TGCAGTGCTAACCCGGGTCGGGACTACCTAGGTCATGAGCAGTTCTTC.

By share, this clone ranks as medium-sized. The J gene is TRBJ2-7, the V gene TRBV30; 9 bases are shared with TRBD1. There are 12 residues in the CDR3. The trim removed 7 bases at V and 3 bases at J, leaving 4 bases unmatched. In germline, CDR1 is GTSNPN, CDR2 SVGIG (reference sequence). The CDR3 DNA sequence: TGTGCCTCTAGGACAGGGGTCTACGAGCAGTACTTC. Translation: CASRTGVYEQYF. Variable domain in full (rest from reference TRBV30 and TRBJ2-7): SQTIHQWPATLVQPVGSPLSLECTVEGTSNPNLYWYRQAAGRGLQLLFYSVGIGQISSEVPQNLSASRPQDRQFILSSKKLLLSDSGFYLCASRTGVYEQYFGPGTRLTVT.

This rearrangement joins TRBV30 to TRBJ2-7; no clear D gene. This CDR3 is built from 13 residues. Trimming left V 0 bases short and J 3 bases short, with 9 bases between. From germline, CDR1 is GTSNPN and CDR2 SVGIG (reference sequence). CDR3 in amino acids: CAWSVSADYEQYF. The CDR3 DNA sequence: TGTGCCTGGAGTGTAAGTGCGGACTACGAGCAGTACTTC.

The chain employs TRBV11-2 and TRBJ1-4; no reliable D call. The CDR3 covers 16 residues. Per germline, CDR1 SGHAT and CDR2 FQNNGV. The V end was cut by 4 bases, the J end by 5 bases, with 17 bases between. The chain's CDR3 is CASSSNPDGVNEKLFF. CDR3 sequence (DNA): TGTGCCAGCAGCTCCAACCCGGACGGGGTAAATGAAAAACTGTTTTTT.